This T cell receptor beta chain is from a study of cytomegalovirus exposure and HLA in healthy donors. This CDR3 is built from 15 residues. After removal of 3 bases from V and 2 bases from J, the junction contained 3 bases not matched to a gene. CDR1 is SGDLS and CDR2 is YYNGEE in the germline V gene. The PCR contained 60 Vbeta and 13 Jbeta primers. Generated by immunoSEQ multiplex PCR, the TCRdb table keeps only in-frame clones and is missing some. Its listing shows about 130,000 clones. The sequenced sample consisted of PBMCs. This clonotype was sampled from a man younger than 35 in good health and CMV-seronegative. The rearrangement uses TRBV9 and TRBJ2-1; 9 bases are a match to TRBD2. CDR3 region: CASSESGGTYNEQFF. The CDR3 DNA reads TGTGCCAGCAGCGAAAGCGGGGGGACCTACAATGAGCAGTTCTTC.